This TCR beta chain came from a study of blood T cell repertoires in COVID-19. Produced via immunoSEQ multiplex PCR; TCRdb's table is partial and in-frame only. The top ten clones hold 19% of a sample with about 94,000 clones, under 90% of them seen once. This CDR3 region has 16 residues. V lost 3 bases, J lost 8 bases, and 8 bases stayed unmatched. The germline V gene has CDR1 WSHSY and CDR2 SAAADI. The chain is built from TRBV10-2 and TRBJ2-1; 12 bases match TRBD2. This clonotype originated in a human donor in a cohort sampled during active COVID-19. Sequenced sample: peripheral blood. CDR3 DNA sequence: TGCGCCAGCAGTGAAGGTCTAGCGGGAGGGCTGGATGAGCAGTTCTTC. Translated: CASSEGLAGGLDEQFF.